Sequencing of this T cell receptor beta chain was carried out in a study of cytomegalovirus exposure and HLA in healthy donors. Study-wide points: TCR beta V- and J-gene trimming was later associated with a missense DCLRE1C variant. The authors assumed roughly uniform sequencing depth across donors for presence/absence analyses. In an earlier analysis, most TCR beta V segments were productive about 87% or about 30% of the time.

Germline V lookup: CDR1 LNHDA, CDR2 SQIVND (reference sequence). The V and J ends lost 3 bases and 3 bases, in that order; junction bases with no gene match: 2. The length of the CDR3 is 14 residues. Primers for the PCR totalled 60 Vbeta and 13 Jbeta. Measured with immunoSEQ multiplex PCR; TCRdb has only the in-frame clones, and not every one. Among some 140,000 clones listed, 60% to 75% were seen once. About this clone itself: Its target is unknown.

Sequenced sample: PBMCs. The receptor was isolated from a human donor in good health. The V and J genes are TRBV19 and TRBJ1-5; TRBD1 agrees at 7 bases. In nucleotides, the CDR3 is TGTGCCAGTAGTATGGGACAGAACAATCAGCCCCAGCATTTT. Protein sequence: CASSMGQNNQPQHF.